This TCR beta chain was sequenced during a study of control samples from healthy donors and cancer patients. Germline values: CDR1 MNHEY, CDR2 SVGAGI. There are 15 residues in the CDR3. V was clipped by 2 bases and J by 2 bases, with 12 bases between them. Data came from immunoSEQ multiplex PCR; TCRdb stores just in-frame clones and leaves some out. The repertoire includes 110,000 or so clones, roughly 90% of them detected once, and about 40% sits in the top ten. V usage is TRBV6-5 and J usage is TRBJ1-2; tentatively, D is TRBD1 (5 bases). This TCR derives from a man in his forties or fifties in good health. The sequenced sample was blood. The CDR3 nucleotides are TGTGCCAGCAGTTACCGCCGTACAGGAAACTATGGCTACACCTTC. Amino acid sequence: CASSYRRTGNYGYTF.